This is a list of T cell receptor beta chains from one sample in a study of preoperative IRX-2 immunotherapy in early breast cancer. Libraries were prepared by immunoSEQ multiplex PCR; TCRdb keeps only in-frame clonotypes and omits some of them. The sample records 40,000 to 45,000 clones, 60% to 80% being singletons. Sequencing used tumor tissue, obtained after IRX-2 immunotherapy. The receptors stem from a human donor with breast cancer. Each CDR3 is given with its conserved first and last residue. D genes are given only for firm matches. Expanded clones get a size class; other rows say once, few or many, or leave the size out.

d_call,j_call,clone_size,v_call,cdr3_aa,cdr3_nt
TRBD1,TRBJ2-6,NA,TRBV5-1,CASSLTGGRNGANVLTF,TGCGCCAGCAGCTTGACAGGGGGCAGGAATGGGGCCAACGTCCTGACTTTC
NA,TRBJ1-6,NA,TRBV6-8,CASSFGQQNSPLHF,TGTGCCAGCAGTTTCGGGCAGCAAAATTCACCCCTCCACTTT
TRBD1,TRBJ1-2,NA,TRBV28,CASSFGQAYGYTF,TGTGCCAGCAGTTTTGGACAGGCCTATGGCTACACCTTC
NA,TRBJ1-1,NA,TRBV12-2,CASRLAGVEAMNTEAFF,TGTGCAAGTCGCTTAGCCGGGGTGGAAGCCATGAACACTGAAGCTTTCTTT
NA,TRBJ1-2,NA,TRBV19,CASSIDSGPNYGYTF,TGTGCCAGTAGTATAGATTCAGGGCCCAACTATGGCTACACCTTC
NA,TRBJ2-5,NA,TRBV2,CASSAQGLTRGETQYF,TGTGCCAGCAGTGCGCAGGGGCTGACTAGGGGAGAGACCCAGTACTTC
NA,TRBJ1-2,NA,TRBV29-1,CSVEAPGQPRRYTF,TGCAGCGTTGAAGCTCCCGGACAGCCGAGACGCTACACCTTC
TRBD2,TRBJ2-1,once,TRBV19,CATTRTSGRINNEQFF,TGTGCCACCACCCGGACCAGCGGGAGAATTAACAATGAGCAGTTCTTC
TRBD2,TRBJ2-7,few,TRBV11-3,CASSRGLAGRYEQYF,TGTGCCAGCAGTCGCGGACTAGCGGGACGGTACGAGCAGTACTTC
NA,TRBJ2-2,NA,TRBV7-5,CASSQVLAGGTGELFF,TGTGCCAGCAGCCAGGTCCTAGCGGGGGGCACCGGGGAGCTGTTTTTT
TRBD2,TRBJ2-1,NA,TRBV19,CASSTRGGLYNEQFF,TGTGCCAGTAGTACGCGGGGGGGCCTCTACAATGAGCAGTTCTTC
NA,TRBJ1-4,NA,TRBV5-1,CASSPSNQQGGEKLFF,TGCGCCAGCAGCCCTTCGAACCAACAGGGTGGAGAAAAACTGTTTTTT
TRBD1,TRBJ2-7,once,TRBV6-4,CASSYFGRGREQYF,TGTGCCAGCAGTTACTTTGGCAGGGGGCGCGAGCAGTACTTC
NA,TRBJ2-4,NA,TRBV14,CASSLQGWNIQYF,TGTGCCAGCAGCCTACAGGGTTGGAACATTCAGTACTTC
TRBD1,TRBJ2-7,NA,TRBV6-8,CASSYGSRDRGSEQYF,TGTGCCAGCAGTTACGGGTCCCGGGACAGGGGCTCCGAGCAGTACTTC
NA,TRBJ1-5,once,TRBV22-1,CASSFPRGGNQPQHF,TGTGCCAGCAGTTTTCCCAGGGGAGGCAATCAGCCCCAGCATTTT
TRBD1,TRBJ2-7,NA,TRBV6-8,CASRPSGTGSYEQYF,TGTGCCAGCAGACCCTCCGGGACAGGTTCCTACGAGCAGTACTTC
NA,TRBJ2-1,NA,TRBV18,CASSPPQGNEQFF,TGTGCCAGCTCACCACCCCAGGGCAATGAGCAGTTCTTC
NA,TRBJ1-1,NA,TRBV11-3,CASSSRQVPNTEAFF,TGTGCCAGCAGCTCCAGACAGGTCCCGAACACTGAAGCTTTCTTT
NA,TRBJ2-7,NA,TRBV5-1,CASSPLPGEPYEQYF,TGCGCCAGCAGCCCCCTCCCAGGGGAACCCTACGAGCAGTACTTC
TRBD2,TRBJ2-5,NA,TRBV15,CATSRDRRGQETQYF,TGTGCCACCAGCAGAGATAGGCGGGGGCAAGAGACCCAGTACTTC
NA,TRBJ2-1,NA,TRBV11-3,CASSRSRERSYNEQFF,TGTGCCAGCAGTCGATCCCGGGAACGGTCCTACAATGAGCAGTTCTTC
NA,TRBJ2-3,NA,TRBV6-4,CASIEAGRNTQYF,TGTGCCAGCATTGAGGCAGGGCGGAATACGCAGTATTTT
TRBD1,TRBJ1-1,few,TRBV10-2,CASRGQMNTEAFF,TGCGCCAGCAGGGGACAGATGAACACTGAAGCTTTCTTT
NA,TRBJ2-2,NA,TRBV22-1,CASSAYRGDTGELFF,TGTGCCAGCAGTGCTTACAGGGGGGACACCGGGGAGCTGTTTTTT
NA,TRBJ2-2,NA,TRBV6-8,CAISYSGTGELFF,TGTGCCATCAGTTACAGCGGGACCGGGGAGCTGTTTTTT
NA,TRBJ2-6,medium-sized,TRBV7-6,CASSLFGSSGANVLTF,TGTGCCAGCAGCTTATTCGGCTCCTCTGGGGCCAACGTCCTGACTTTC
TRBD2,TRBJ2-7,once,TRBV19,CASSIFGTSGGTSYEQYF,TGTGCCAGTAGTATTTTTGGGACTAGCGGGGGTACCTCCTACGAGCAGTACTTC
TRBD1,TRBJ1-4,NA,TRBV11-3,CASSPGQGAEKLFF,TGTGCCAGCAGCCCGGGACAGGGGGCTGAAAAACTGTTTTTT
NA,TRBJ1-4,NA,TRBV28,CASSPGFFNEKLFF,TGTGCCAGCAGTCCAGGGTTCTTCAATGAAAAACTGTTTTTT
NA,TRBJ2-5,NA,TRBV5-1,CASRRTLNQETQYF,TGCGCCAGCAGGCGAACGTTAAATCAAGAGACCCAGTACTTC
NA,TRBJ1-2,NA,TRBV29-1,CSVAGGSGYGYTF,TGCAGCGTTGCCGGGGGGAGTGGGTATGGCTACACCTTC
NA,TRBJ2-2,NA,TRBV6-8,CASSFEFNTGELFF,TGTGCCAGCAGTTTCGAGTTCAACACCGGGGAGCTGTTTTTT
TRBD1,TRBJ2-7,once,TRBV5-1,CASSLAGTGLYEQYF,TGCGCCAGCAGCTTGGCCGGGACAGGGTTGTACGAGCAGTACTTC
NA,TRBJ2-7,few,TRBV18,CASSPSGAEQYF,TGTGCCAGCTCACCTTCGGGGGCCGAGCAGTACTTC
TRBD1,TRBJ1-3,NA,TRBV18,CASSSGQSFGNTIYF,TGTGCCAGCTCGTCGGGACAGAGCTTTGGAAACACCATATATTTT
TRBD1,TRBJ1-2,NA,TRBV6-8,CASSPGQVGGYTF,TGTGCCAGCAGTCCCGGACAGGTTGGTGGCTACACCTTC
NA,TRBJ2-7,NA,TRBV6-8,CASSWGTAYEQYF,TGTGCCAGCAGCTGGGGGACTGCCTACGAGCAGTACTTC
NA,TRBJ2-2,NA,TRBV6-8,CASSDNVAGELFF,TGTGCCAGCAGTGATAACGTAGCCGGGGAGCTGTTTTTT
TRBD1,TRBJ2-7,NA,TRBV11-3,CASSLGRDRTNEQYF,TGTGCCAGCAGCTTAGGCCGGGACAGGACTAACGAGCAGTACTTC
NA,TRBJ2-5,NA,TRBV18,CASSPPGVAETQYF,TGTGCCAGCTCACCACCGGGGGTTGCCGAGACCCAGTACTTC
NA,TRBJ1-1,NA,TRBV5-1,CATRGGHLMNTEAFF,TGCGCCACTCGGGGGGGACACTTAATGAACACTGAAGCTTTCTTT
NA,TRBJ2-7,few,TRBV23-1,CASSQGVGGWGYEQYF,TGCGCCAGCAGCCAAGGAGTGGGGGGATGGGGCTACGAGCAGTACTTC
NA,TRBJ2-4,NA,TRBV19,CASSNSENIQYF,TGTGCCAGTAGTAACAGCGAAAACATTCAGTACTTC
NA,TRBJ2-5,NA,TRBV5-1,CASSTQAGGETQYF,TGCGCCAGCAGCACCCAAGCGGGCGGGGAGACCCAGTACTTC